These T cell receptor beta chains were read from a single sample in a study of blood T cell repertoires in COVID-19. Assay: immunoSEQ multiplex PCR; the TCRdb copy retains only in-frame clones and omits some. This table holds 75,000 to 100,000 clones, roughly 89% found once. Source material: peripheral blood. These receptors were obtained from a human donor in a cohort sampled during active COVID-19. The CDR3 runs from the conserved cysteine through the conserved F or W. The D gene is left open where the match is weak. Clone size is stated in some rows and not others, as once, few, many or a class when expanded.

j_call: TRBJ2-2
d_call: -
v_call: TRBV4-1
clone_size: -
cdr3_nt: TGCGCCAGCACCTTGGCGGGATTGAACACCGGGGAGCTGTTTTTT
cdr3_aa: CASTLAGLNTGELFF

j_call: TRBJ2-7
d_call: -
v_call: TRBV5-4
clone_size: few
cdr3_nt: TGTGCCAGCAGCGCAGGGGAACCCTACGAGCAGTACTTC
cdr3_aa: CASSAGEPYEQYF

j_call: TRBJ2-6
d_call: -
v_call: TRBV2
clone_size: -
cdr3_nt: TGTGCCAGCAGAGCGCAGGGCTTTGGGGCCAACGTCCTGACTTTC
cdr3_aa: CASRAQGFGANVLTF

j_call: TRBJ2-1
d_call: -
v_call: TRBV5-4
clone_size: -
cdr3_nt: TGTGCCAGCAGCGGGCTTTCGACTATTAACAATGAGCAGTTCTTC
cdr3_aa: CASSGLSTINNEQFF

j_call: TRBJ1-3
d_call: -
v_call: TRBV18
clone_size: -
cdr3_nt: TGTGCCAGCTCACCACAAACCGTGAGCTCTGGAAACACCATATATTTT
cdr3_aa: CASSPQTVSSGNTIYF

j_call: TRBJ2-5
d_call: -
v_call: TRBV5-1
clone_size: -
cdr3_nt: TGCGCCAGCAGCTTGGGTAGCACGGAGACCCAGTACTTC
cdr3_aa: CASSLGSTETQYF

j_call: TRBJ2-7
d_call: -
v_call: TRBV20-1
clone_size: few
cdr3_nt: TGCAGTGCTAGAGGTCCGGAGCAGTACTTC
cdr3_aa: CSARGPEQYF

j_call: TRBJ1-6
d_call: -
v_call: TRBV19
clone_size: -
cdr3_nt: TGTGCCAGTAGTATCAGTCTTAATTCACCCCTCCACTTT
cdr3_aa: CASSISLNSPLHF

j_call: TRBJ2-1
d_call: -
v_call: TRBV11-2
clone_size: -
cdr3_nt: TGTGCCAGCAGCTTTTCGTTGTCGCGAACAGGCTCCTACAATGAGCAGTTCTTC
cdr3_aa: CASSFSLSRTGSYNEQFF

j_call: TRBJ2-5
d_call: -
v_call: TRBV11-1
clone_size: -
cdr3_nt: TGTGCCAGCAGACTCTTTGGACACATCCAAGAGACCCAGTACTTC
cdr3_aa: CASRLFGHIQETQYF

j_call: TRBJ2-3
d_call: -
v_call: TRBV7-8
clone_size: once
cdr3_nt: TGTGCCAGCAGCTTACCGGGAGCTAGCACAGATACGCAGTATTTT
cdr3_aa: CASSLPGASTDTQYF

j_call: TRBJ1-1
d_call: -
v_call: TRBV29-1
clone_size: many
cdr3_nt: TGCAGCGTTGTACAGGCGCCCGGGTGGGCTTTCTTT
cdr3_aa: CSVVQAPGWAFF

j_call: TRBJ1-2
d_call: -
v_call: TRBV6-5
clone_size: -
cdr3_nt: TGTGCCAGCAGTTACCGCGGACATGGAGGGTATGGCTACACCTTC
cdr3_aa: CASSYRGHGGYGYTF

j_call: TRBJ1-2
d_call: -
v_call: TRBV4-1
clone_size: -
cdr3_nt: TGCGCCAGCAGCCAAGAAGCGGGGCCTATAAACTATGGCTACACCTTC
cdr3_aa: CASSQEAGPINYGYTF

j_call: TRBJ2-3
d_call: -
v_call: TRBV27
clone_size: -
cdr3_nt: TGTGCCAGCAGTACCGGACAGAGCACAGATACGCAGTATTTT
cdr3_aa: CASSTGQSTDTQYF

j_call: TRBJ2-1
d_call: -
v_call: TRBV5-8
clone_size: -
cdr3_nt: TGTGCCAGCAGCTTGGTTCTAGTAAAAGGGGTCGGGGAGCAGTTCTTC
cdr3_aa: CASSLVLVKGVGEQFF

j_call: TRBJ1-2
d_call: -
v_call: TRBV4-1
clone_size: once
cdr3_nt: TGCGCCAGCAGCCGGGACACAGGGTACTATGGCTACACCTTC
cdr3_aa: CASSRDTGYYGYTF